These 10 T cell receptor beta chains share one sample of origin, sequenced in a study of cytotoxic CD8 clonotypes in ibrutinib-treated CLL. Libraries were prepared by immunoSEQ multiplex PCR; TCRdb keeps only in-frame clonotypes and omits some of them. The data hold fewer than 50,000 clones, with around half observed a single time. The sample was PBMCs, taken after 12 months of ibrutinib treatment. The receptors were sampled from a human donor with chronic lymphocytic leukemia.

V usage is TRBV4-2 and J usage is TRBJ2-7; the match to TRBD2 covers 7 bases. CDR1 LGHNA and CDR2 YNFKEQ come from the germline V gene. This CDR3 has 17 residues. The V segment lost 1 base and the J segment 4 bases; nucleotides outside the gene matches: 13. The DNA of the CDR3 is TGTGCCAGCAGCCAAGGAGGGCTAGCGGATCCGAGGTACGAGCAGTACTTC. Its translation: CASSQGGLADPRYEQYF.

The chain carries TRBV6-6 and TRBJ1-2; D is possibly TRBD1 (5 bases). Trimming cost V 5 bases and J 0 bases, with 16 bases left between them. The CDR3 contains 16 residues. Germline loops: CDR1 MNHNY, CDR2 SVGAGI (reference sequence). The DNA for the CDR3 is TGTGCCAGCAGTCCGGACAAGGCCCAAGCTAACTATGGCTACACCTTC. Encoded protein: CASSPDKAQANYGYTF.

This clone has only one observation. The chain combines TRBV9 with TRBJ2-1; D is undetermined. The CDR3 covers 13 residues. V gave up 4 bases and J gave up 10 bases, with 15 bases separating them. The germline V gene encodes CDR1 SGDLS and CDR2 YYNGEE. CDR3 nucleotides: TGTGCCAGCAGCCCATTTCCCTTATGGGAGCAGTTCTTC. Its protein product is CASSPFPLWEQFF.

This clone occurred once. The chain recombines TRBV19 with TRBJ2-5; the match to TRBD1 covers 7 bases. The length of the CDR3 is 14 residues. V trimming: 5 bases; J trimming: 0 bases; junction bases outside the gene matches: 3. Germline assignment: CDR1 LNHDA and CDR2 SQIVND (reference sequence). CDR3 sequence (DNA): TGTGCCAGTAGTCCCCAGGGGGACCAAGAGACCCAGTACTTC. Translating it yields CASSPQGDQETQYF.

The chain recombines TRBV18 with TRBJ2-2, with TRBD2 matching 11 bases. The CDR3 runs to 16 residues. Germline V gene lookup returns CDR1 KGHSH and CDR2 LQKENI. The ends lost 3 bases at V and 1 base at J; junction bases unmatched: 1. CDR3 loop: CASSPGLAVNTGELFF. The CDR3 DNA sequence: TGTGCCAGCTCACCGGGACTAGCGGTGAACACCGGGGAGCTGTTTTTT.

This clone was observed a few times. The V call is TRBV19, the J call TRBJ1-3, with a tentative D call TRBD1 (6 bases). CDR3 length equals 15 residues. The V gene's germline CDR1 is LNHDA and CDR2 SQIVND (reference sequence). With 0 bases removed from V and 2 bases from J, the gap between germline ends came to 8 bases. For the CDR3, the DNA is TGTGCCAGTAGTATAGATGGGGGCACTGGAAACACCATATATTTT. It yields the protein CASSIDGGTGNTIYF.

The chain employs TRBV2 and TRBJ1-1; the D is unclear. Trimming shortened V by 3 bases and J by 1 base, and 6 bases separated the two germline ends. The CDR3 is 13 residues long. Germline loops: CDR1 SNHLY, CDR2 FYNNEI. The CDR3 nucleotides are TGTGCCAGCAGTGACAACAGGAACACTGAAGCTTTCTTT. Translated, it gives CASSDNRNTEAFF.

This clone was picked up many times. The V call is TRBV6-6, the J call TRBJ1-1; no definite D call. The germline gives CDR1 MNHNY, CDR2 SVGAGI (reference sequence). CDR3 length equals 13 residues. V was trimmed by 11 bases and J by 1 base, leaving 14 bases between them. CDR3 nucleotide sequence: TGTGCCTCCTCGGACCTTACGAACACTGAAGCTTTCTTT. It codes for CASSDLTNTEAFF.

This clone showed up just once. The rearrangement joins TRBV15 to TRBJ2-5, with a weak D call TRBD2 (5 bases). The CDR3 extends over 14 amino acids. Germline loops: CDR1 LNHNV, CDR2 YYDKDF (reference sequence). V dropped 0 bases and J dropped 5 bases, with 10 bases sitting between them. CDR3 amino acids: CATSRDPGIETQYF. CDR3 in DNA: TGTGCCACCAGCAGAGATCCGGGAATCGAGACCCAGTACTTC. The full variable domain, its missing parts supplied by reference TRBV15 and TRBJ2-5, is DAMVIQNPRYQVTQFGKPVTLSCSQTLNHNVMYWYQQKSSQAPKLLFHYYDKDFNNEADTPDNFQSRRPNTSFCFLDIRSPGLGDTAMYLCATSRDPGIETQYFGPGTRLLVL.

This clone was seen a handful of times. The chain combines TRBV5-1 with TRBJ1-2; perhaps TRBD1 as D (6 bases). The CDR3 runs 13 residues. Trimming removed 5 bases at V and 6 bases at J, with 14 bases between. Per germline, CDR1 SGHRS and CDR2 YFSETQ. For the CDR3, the DNA is TGCGCCAGCAGGTACGGACAGCTAGATGGCTACACCTTC. This gives the protein CASRYGQLDGYTF.